This TCR beta chain was documented in a study of blood T cells in healthy people across ages (dated by TCRdb to between 2014 and 2017). Regarding the complete study: In model experiments, template switching captured roughly one uniquely barcoded TCR beta cDNA molecule for every two T cells. Age-related changes in TCR beta repertoire diversity were measured in the study by deep sequencing normalized with unique cDNA molecular identifiers. Donors were grouped into four age groups: young (average roughly 17 years), middle-aged (about 38), aged (around 62) and long-lived (approximately 75). Donors of different ages were randomly distributed across sequencing lanes to avoid experimental bias. For two donors (one aged 18 to 30 and one aged 80 or older), the study analyzed two additional independent replicas of 1 million unique cDNA reads from the same blood draw. Study-wide conclusions, independent of this receptor: Compared with the aged group, the long-lived group had more naive CD4+ T cells, fewer expanded clones and increased TCR diversity, suggesting age selection. Donor CMV infection status was unknown, potentially confounding age-related changes in expanded clonotypes. Estimates of total diversity based on one million sequenced T cells were regarded as lower bounds and as underestimates. Since profiling was done on bulk unsorted PBMCs, naive and antigen-experienced compartments could not be conclusively compared. Observed TCR beta diversity per million T cells fell roughly linearly with age, and a significant reduction was already apparent by age approximately 41. There was a strong correlation between observed TCR beta diversity and the percentage of naive T cells measured by flow cytometry.

This clonotype has just a few counts. Its antigen remains unidentified. No clone much larger than this one lies a single base away; base qualities are absent. After removal of 2 bases from V and 6 bases from J, the junction retains 8 bases not matched to a gene. According to the germline V gene, CDR1 reads SGHTA and CDR2 reads FQGNSA. The CDR3 runs 17 amino acids, cysteine and phenylalanine included. Just the 51-base CDR3 DNA is kept, in frame starting at base 1. The 39 donors, aged roughly 6 to 95 years, were systemically healthy Caucasian individuals from Russia. About 10 milliliters of peripheral blood were collected from each donor into EDTA-treated Vacutainer tubes. PBMCs were isolated by Ficoll-Paque density-gradient centrifugation, with at least 6 million obtained per sample. Total RNA, at least 6 micrograms per sample, was extracted from PBMCs with Trizol reagent. For every donor, an aliquot of PBMCs went through flow cytometry to measure the percentages of naive CD45RAhigh/CD27high T cells.

Library preparation used 5' RACE. Sequencing instrument: Illumina HiSeq 2500. A second PCR of 7 to 11 cycles was run with a J-beta primer mix and a sample-barcoded 5' primer. Each TCR beta cDNA molecule received a unique molecular identifier from a template-switch 5' adaptor carrying 12 random nucleotides. At least 2.5 million CDR3-containing paired-end reads were obtained from each sample. The Mint cDNA synthesis kit, primed by a TRBC-specific oligonucleotide, was used to synthesize first-strand cDNA from all RNA. All cDNA was treated with uracil-DNA glycosylase and then went through a first 18-cycle PCR with the universal primers M1SS and BC2_uni_R. The original pipeline was this. For normalization, 1 million high-quality reads, each with a distinct molecular identifier, were randomly selected from each sample. Reads with shared molecular identifiers were discarded instead of being binned into consensus sequences. MiTCR, set to a Q25 quality threshold and the strictest error-elimination algorithm, was used for CDR3 identification, clonotype clustering and error correction. Lower-bound total TCR beta diversity was estimated with a nonparametric unseen species model using Euler transformation. TCRdb reprocessed the public reads (quality trimming at Q25 with fastp, clone calling with MiXCR) and kept in-frame beta chains. Each entry is one CDR3 protein sequence, shown with its most common DNA and genes. What appears here as the V and J calls and clone size reflects TCRdb's work, not the paper's. Here the sample has around 280,000 distinct CDR3 sequences; roughly 26% occur a single time. The ten largest clonotypes hold around 30% of the sample.

Recombination connected TRBV7-2 to TRBJ2-7, with TRBD2 identical over 15 junction bases. Source material: blood. This clonotype was obtained from a woman in her seventies in good health. The CDR3 protein sequence reads: CASSLKGGTSGRSEQYF. The DNA is TGTGCCAGCAGCTTAAAAGGGGGGACTAGCGGGAGGAGCGAGCAGTACTTC.